The rows below give T cell receptor beta chains drawn from one sample of a study of CD8 T cells in Susac syndrome. TCRdb redid the calling of the immunoSEQ multiplex PCR reads with MiXCR, one entry per CDR3 protein. The data show tens of thousands of distinct CDR3 sequences, with roughly 95% seen just once and about 0.68% held by the top ten. The material sequenced was CD8+ T cells from PBMCs. These receptors were obtained from a human donor with Susac syndrome. The CDR3 runs from the conserved cysteine through the conserved F or W. A D gene is named only where the DNA matches it firmly. Where a row states a size, it is once, few, many or the class of an expanded clone; other rows omit it.

>TRBJ1-1|-|TRBV7-9|-
CASRKQGSNTEAFF
TGTGCCAGCAGAAAACAGGGCTCTAACACTGAAGCTTTCTTT
>TRBJ1-5|-|TRBV20-1|-
CSARVQRANQPQHF
TGCAGTGCTAGAGTCCAGAGGGCCAATCAGCCCCAGCATTTT
>TRBJ1-1|TRBD1|TRBV30|-
CAWSTGENTEAFF
TGTGCCTGGAGTACAGGGGAGAACACTGAAGCTTTCTTT
>TRBJ2-3|-|TRBV3-1|-
CASSRVGQVSTDTQYF
TGTGCCAGCAGCCGCGTGGGACAAGTTAGCACAGATACGCAGTATTTT
>TRBJ2-5|-|TRBV13|-
CASSLVQGETQYF
TGTGCCAGCAGCTTAGTGCAGGGGGAGACCCAGTACTTC
>TRBJ1-3|-|TRBV30|-
CALEGGKTSGNTIYF
TGTGCCCTGGAGGGAGGGAAAACCTCTGGAAACACCATATATTTT
>TRBJ1-1|-|TRBV3-1|-
CASSQEDRNTEAFF
TGTGCCAGCAGCCAAGAGGACAGAAACACTGAAGCTTTCTTT
>TRBJ2-2|-|TRBV4-2|-
CASSQAVASTGELFF
TGTGCCAGCAGCCAAGCGGTGGCCTCCACCGGGGAGCTGTTTTTT
>TRBJ2-7|TRBD1|TRBV12-3/TRBV12-4|-
CASSLRTGAYEQYF
TGTGCCAGCAGTCTAAGGACAGGGGCCTACGAGCAGTACTTC
>TRBJ1-1|-|TRBV12-3/TRBV12-4|-
CASSFFRGVDTEAFF
TGTGCCAGCAGTTTTTTCCGGGGCGTCGACACTGAAGCTTTCTTT
>TRBJ2-3|-|TRBV7-9|-
CASSLAGVRGTDTQYF
TGTGCCAGCAGCTTAGCCGGGGTACGCGGGACAGATACGCAGTATTTT
>TRBJ2-3|-|TRBV20-1|-
CSARGDTDTQYF
TGCAGTGCTAGAGGGGACACAGATACGCAGTATTTT
>TRBJ2-7|TRBD2|TRBV10-2|once
CASSEGSGGVSYEQYF
TGCGCCAGCAGTGAAGGTAGCGGGGGGGTATCCTACGAGCAGTACTTC
>TRBJ1-2|-|TRBV18|once
CASSPPGVGDRSHGYTF
TGTGCCAGCTCACCACCGGGAGTAGGAGACCGATCGCATGGCTACACCTTC
>TRBJ1-1|-|TRBV13|-
CASSLGTAEAFF
TGTGCCAGCAGCTTAGGGACAGCCGAAGCTTTCTTT
>TRBJ1-4|TRBD1|TRBV9|-
CASSVGGQSEKLFF
TGTGCCAGCAGCGTAGGGGGACAGAGTGAAAAACTGTTTTTT
>TRBJ2-7|-|TRBV10-3|-
CAIGYEQYF
TGTGCCATCGGGTACGAGCAGTACTTC
>TRBJ1-1|-|TRBV11-2|-
CASSLQGQNTEAFF
TGTGCCAGCAGCTTACAGGGACAAAACACTGAAGCTTTCTTT
>TRBJ2-3|-|TRBV6-5|-
CASSRAPDTQYF
TGTGCCAGCAGTCGGGCCCCTGATACGCAGTATTTT
>TRBJ2-5|-|TRBV23-1|-
CASSQSWRYQETQYF
TGCGCCAGCAGTCAATCTTGGAGATACCAAGAGACCCAGTACTTC
>TRBJ2-5|-|TRBV4-3|-
CASSKGETQYF
TGCGCCAGCAGCAAAGGGGAGACCCAGTACTTC
>TRBJ2-3|-|TRBV5-1|-
CASSRSSPGTDTQYF
TGCGCCAGCAGCCGGTCCAGCCCAGGCACAGATACGCAGTATTTT
>TRBJ2-1|-|TRBV28|-
CASSSSGQASNEQFF
TGTGCCAGCAGTTCCTCGGGCCAAGCGTCCAATGAGCAGTTCTTC
>TRBJ1-5|TRBD1|TRBV9|-
CASSGGTGNQPQHF
TGTGCCAGCAGCGGGGGGACAGGCAATCAGCCCCAGCATTTT
>TRBJ2-4|-|TRBV7-2|-
CASSSPGTLNIQYF
TGTGCCAGCAGCTCCCCCGGGACACTTAACATTCAGTACTTC